The present entry profiles one T cell receptor beta chain with its context. The antigen is unknown. This specimen belongs to a study of read filtering for tumor transcriptome and immune sequencing. Study details: TCR-mapped reads were about 4.05 to 11 million with IR-seq versus roughly 80 to 1273 with RNA-seq. Study conclusions and caveats: In IR-seq, single-read clonotypes were about 80% of clonotypes but approximately 3.5% of reads. Correlation between methods rose after single-read clonotypes were removed.

Germline V gives CDR1 LGHDT, CDR2 YNNKEL (reference sequence). Trimming shortened V by 3 bases and J by 7 bases, and 18 bases separated the two germline ends. The CDR3 extends over 16 amino acids. At the time of active disease, bone marrow was collected from every patient. Molecular barcoded adaptors covering alpha/delta and beta/gamma chains were used on around 400 ng RNA. TCRdb recomputed calls from the reads with MiXCR, one row per CDR3 protein. The sample contains 40,000 to 55,000 distinct CDR3 sequences, approximately 18% of which appear only once. The sequence was obtained from a donor aged 40 or older with multiple myeloma. V is TRBV3-1 and J is TRBJ2-2, with a weak D call TRBD1 (5 bases). The sample comprised a population of CD138-negative cells sorted from bone marrow. The CDR3 sequence is CASSHSRVRSSGELFF. The CDR3 DNA is TGTGCCAGCAGCCACAGCAGGGTCCGGAGCAGCGGGGAGCTGTTTTTT.